The table lists the clone carrying this T cell receptor (beta chain) with many counts. Its antigen is unidentified. Amplification targeted TCR beta CDR3 regions from RNA transcripts. The HTBI set primed first-round TCR CDR3 RT-PCR. TCRdb passed the multiplex PCR reads through MiXCR, listing each CDR3 protein once. Counted here are approximately 420,000 distinct CDR3 sequences, approximately 15% occurring once; the ten biggest clones make up 5% to 6%. The J segment lost 3 bases and the V segment lost 5 bases, leaving 3 bases of the junction unmatched. This CDR3 region has 14 residues. CDR1 is ENHRY and CDR2 is SYGVKD in the germline V gene. This record comes from a study of T cells in Graves' hyperthyroidism and ophthalmopathy. Points from the study as a whole: Ophthalmopathy prediction by the model preceded onset by a median roughly 6 months.

The genes are TRBV10-3 and TRBJ2-7, with 11 bases fitting TRBD2. Sequenced: blood. The clonotype comes from a woman aged 18-29 years with Graves' hyperthyroidism. The CDR3 DNA reads as TGTGCCATCAGTAATACTAGCGGGAGCTACGAGCAGTACTTC. Translating gives CAISNTSGSYEQYF.